The next 18 T cell receptor beta chains were all read from a single sample in a study of cytomegalovirus exposure and HLA in healthy donors. PCR primers comprised 60 Vbeta and 13 Jbeta primers. The repertoire was sequenced with immunoSEQ multiplex PCR; TCRdb's copy has only in-frame clones and lacks some. The table shows about 67,000 clones, with 68% occurring only once. The sequencing input was PBMCs. These receptors were taken from a woman aged 25 to 39 in good health and CMV-seronegative.

The chain is built from TRBV7-3 and TRBJ1-4; no clear D. The germline V gene has CDR1 SGHTA and CDR2 FQGTGA. The CDR3 runs to 11 residues. Trimming stripped 4 bases from V and 8 bases from J, with 5 bases between. The chain's CDR3 is CASSSSEKLFF. For the CDR3, the DNA is TGTGCCAGCAGCTCCTCCGAAAAACTGTTTTTT.

The genes are TRBV28 and TRBJ1-3; D not certain. The CDR3 runs to 12 residues. Germline assignment: CDR1 MDHEN and CDR2 SYDVKM. Trimming left V 2 bases short and J 8 bases short, with 7 bases between. The CDR3 loop is CASSLTRDTIYF. The CDR3 bases are TGTGCCAGCAGTTTAACGCGGGACACCATATATTTT. Drawing the rest from reference TRBV28 and TRBJ1-3, the complete variable domain is DVKVTQSSRYLVKRTGEKVFLECVQDMDHENMFWYRQDPGLGLRLIYFSYDVKMKEKGDIPEGYSVSREKKERFSLILESASTNQTSMYLCASSLTRDTIYFGEGSWLTVV.

This clone was seen a handful of times. The chain links TRBV4-2 to TRBJ2-1, with 12 bases that match TRBD1. Trimming removed 4 bases from V and 9 bases from J; junction bases left unmatched: 10. Per the germline V gene, CDR1 is LGHNA and CDR2 is YNFKEQ. This CDR3 has 16 amino acids. The CDR3 reads CASSPLPGQGAGEQFF. Here the CDR3 DNA reads TGTGCCAGCAGCCCGTTACCGGGACAGGGGGCCGGTGAGCAGTTCTTC.

The rearrangement joins TRBV30 to TRBJ2-5; 9 bases are shared with TRBD1. The V and J ends lost 3 bases and 5 bases, in that order; junction bases with no gene match: 4. This CDR3 spans 13 amino acids. Germline V gene data show CDR1 as GTSNPN and CDR2 as SVGIG (reference sequence). The CDR3 nucleotides read TGTGCCTGGAGCTTGGACAGGGGCGAGACCCAGTACTTC. Translation: CAWSLDRGETQYF. Full variable domain (remainder filled in from reference TRBV30 and TRBJ2-5): SQTIHQWPATLVQPVGSPLSLECTVEGTSNPNLYWYRQAAGRGLQLLFYSVGIGQISSEVPQNLSASRPQDRQFILSSKKLLLSDSGFYLCAWSLDRGETQYFGPGTRLLVL.

A single count supports this clone. The CDR3 coding sequence is TGTGCCAGCAATCTCCGGGGGTTCTCCTACGAGCAGTACTTC. As protein: CASNLRGFSYEQYF. This chain connects TRBV28 to TRBJ2-7, with D possibly matching TRBD2 (6 bases). Trimming cost V 7 bases and J 0 bases, with 13 bases left between them. This CDR3 is built from 14 residues. Germline CDR1 and CDR2: MDHEN and SYDVKM. Using reference TRBV28 and TRBJ2-7 for the parts outside the CDR3, the full variable domain is DVKVTQSSRYLVKRTGEKVFLECVQDMDHENMFWYRQDPGLGLRLIYFSYDVKMKEKGDIPEGYSVSREKKERFSLILESASTNQTSMYLCASNLRGFSYEQYFGPGTRLTVT.

The CDR3 sequence: CASSPVPLAGAYNEQFF. CDR3 nucleotides: TGTGCCAGCAGTCCCGTCCCTCTAGCGGGGGCCTACAATGAGCAGTTCTTC. The chain carries TRBV27 and TRBJ2-1, with 10 bases aligning to TRBD2. V dropped 5 bases and J dropped 2; count of bases not matched to a gene: 9. This CDR3 is 17 amino acids long. CDR1 and CDR2 from the germline V gene are MNHEY and SMNVEV (reference sequence).

The chain is built from TRBV6-1 and TRBJ2-5; 11 nucleotides line up with TRBD2. V gave up 5 bases and J gave up 9 bases; unmatched junction bases: 8. This CDR3 has 14 amino acids. Germline CDR1 and CDR2: MNHNS and SASEGT. The CDR3 DNA sequence: TGTGCCAGCAGTCTAGCGGGGGGCCCAGGGGCCCAGTACTTC. Protein: CASSLAGGPGAQYF.

The chain couples TRBV4-1 to TRBJ2-5; no firm D call. CDR1 and CDR2 from the germline V gene are MGHRA and YSYEKL. The ends were cut back, 0 bases at V and 6 bases at J, with 14 bases in the middle. The CDR3 contains 15 residues. In nucleotides, the CDR3 is TGCGCCAGCAGCCAAGAATTAGCCTCCGCGAAGACCCAGTACTTC. This codes for CASSQELASAKTQYF.

This rearrangement joins TRBV19 to TRBJ2-7; D remains unclear. In germline, CDR1 is LNHDA, CDR2 SQIVND (reference sequence). CDR3 size: 13 residues. V was trimmed by 3 bases and J by 3 bases, leaving 9 bases between them. The DNA of the CDR3 is TGTGCCAGTAGTATCCTCGCAGACTACGAGCAGTACTTC. Its protein is CASSILADYEQYF.

In this sample, this clone turned up a few times. The chain links TRBV2 to TRBJ1-1; the D is unclear. V lost 4 bases to trimming and J lost 8 bases, with 11 bases between them. This CDR3 has 12 amino acids. CDR1 and CDR2 (germline): SNHLY, FYNNEI. The CDR3 DNA reads as TGTGCCAGCAGTGTGGGCGTCCGCGAAGCTTTCTTT. It translates to CASSVGVREAFF.

The J gene is TRBJ2-1, the V gene TRBV7-9, with D unresolved. Trimming removed 3 bases from V and 5 bases from J, with 5 bases in between. CDR1 is SEHNR and CDR2 is FQNEAQ in the germline V gene (reference sequence). This CDR3 spans 12 amino acids. CDR3 DNA: TGTGCCAGCAGCTTTACAGACAATGAGCAGTTCTTC. This sequence encodes CASSFTDNEQFF. The entire variable domain, with the rest obtained from reference TRBV7-9 and TRBJ2-1, is as follows: DTGVSQNPRHKITKRGQNVTFRCDPISEHNRLYWYRQTLGQGPEFLTYFQNEAQLEKSRLLSDRFSAERPKGSFSTLEIQRTEQGDSAMYLCASSFTDNEQFFGPGTRLTVL.

This clone was seen more than once but under ten times. The rearrangement links TRBV6-6 to TRBJ1-5; 7 nucleotides agree with TRBD1. Germline CDR1 MNHNY, CDR2 SVGAGI (reference sequence). Trimming at V came to 6 bases and at J to 5 bases, leaving 10 bases not matched to a gene. This CDR3 is 15 amino acids long. The CDR3 is CASSFTGTDYQPQHF. The CDR3 DNA is TGTGCCAGCAGCTTCACCGGGACAGATTATCAGCCCCAGCATTTT.

This clone appeared a single time. The chain joins TRBV10-3 to TRBJ2-7; 7 nucleotides match TRBD1. After removal of 9 bases from V and 0 bases from J, the junction contained 14 bases not matched to a gene. The CDR3 runs 16 residues. Germline lookup yields CDR1 ENHRY and CDR2 SYGVKD. The chain's CDR3 is CAITTVTGANSYEQYF. CDR3 nucleotide sequence: TGTGCCATTACCACAGTTACAGGGGCAAACTCCTACGAGCAGTACTTC.

V usage is TRBV4-1 and J usage is TRBJ2-5; tentatively, D is TRBD2 (5 bases). This CDR3 contains 16 residues. Trimming removed 0 bases from V and 9 bases from J, with 20 bases in between. Germline V lookup: CDR1 MGHRA, CDR2 YSYEKL. CDR3 DNA sequence: TGCGCCAGCAGCCAAGATATGGCTAGCCTCCCCGGGGCCCAGTACTTC. Translated, it gives CASSQDMASLPGAQYF.

V usage is TRBV6-4 and J usage is TRBJ2-1; 11 bases agree with TRBD1. The ends lost 3 bases at V and 6 bases at J; junction bases unmatched: 7. Germline V gene lookup returns CDR1 MRHNA and CDR2 SNTAGT. This CDR3 contains 16 residues. The CDR3 nucleotides read TGTGCCAGCAGTGAGGCGGGGACAGGGGGACGCAATGAGCAGTTCTTC. This gives the protein CASSEAGTGGRNEQFF.

The CDR3 is CASSYGTGGLNSPLHF. As DNA, the CDR3 is TGTGCCAGCAGTTACGGGACAGGGGGCTTGAATTCACCCCTCCACTTT. V and J are TRBV6-6 and TRBJ1-6; 12 bases agree with TRBD1. After removal of 2 bases from V and 7 bases from J, the junction contained 3 bases not matched to a gene. The V gene's germline CDR1 is MNHNY and CDR2 SVGAGI (reference sequence). This CDR3 contains 16 residues.

V and J are TRBV15 and TRBJ2-1, with a possible D match to TRBD1 (5 bases). Germline loops: CDR1 LNHNV, CDR2 YYDKDF (reference sequence). V dropped 2 bases and J dropped 1 base, with 12 bases sitting between them. The CDR3 totals 16 residues. CDR3 DNA: TGTGCCACCAGCAGAACTCAGGGCCGTTCCTACAATGAGCAGTTCTTC. It translates to CATSRTQGRSYNEQFF.

This clone was counted between two and nine times. V usage is TRBV6-6 and J usage is TRBJ1-2, with D perhaps TRBD1 (5 bases). V shed 7 bases and J shed 8 bases, with 20 bases lying between them. CDR1 and CDR2 from the germline V gene are MNHNY and SVGAGI (reference sequence). There are 14 residues in the CDR3. CDR3 coding DNA: TGTGCCAGCACCTTAGGGGCCACTTGGGGCGGCTACACCTTC. Its protein is CASTLGATWGGYTF.